The TCR beta chain under discussion was sequenced for a study of identical twins. Ten or more counts support this clonotype. Germline CDR1 reads SEHNR; CDR2 reads FQNEAQ (reference sequence). The CDR3 loop spans 14 amino acids. V was pared by 2 bases and J by 1 base, with 6 bases between. Each cDNA held unique molecular identifiers, and template switching gave it a universal primer site. TCRdb analysed the 5' RACE reads with MiXCR anew, one entry per CDR3 protein. Here the sample spans a few hundred thousand distinct CDR3 sequences, about 18% being singletons. Sequencing was carried out using naive T cells sorted from blood. This TCR was recovered from a middle-aged man in good health. The V gene is TRBV7-9, the J gene TRBJ1-3; no reliable D call. CDR3 amino acids: CASSLTRSGNTIYF. CDR3 nucleotide sequence: TGTGCCAGCAGCTTAACCAGGTCTGGAAACACCATATATTTT.